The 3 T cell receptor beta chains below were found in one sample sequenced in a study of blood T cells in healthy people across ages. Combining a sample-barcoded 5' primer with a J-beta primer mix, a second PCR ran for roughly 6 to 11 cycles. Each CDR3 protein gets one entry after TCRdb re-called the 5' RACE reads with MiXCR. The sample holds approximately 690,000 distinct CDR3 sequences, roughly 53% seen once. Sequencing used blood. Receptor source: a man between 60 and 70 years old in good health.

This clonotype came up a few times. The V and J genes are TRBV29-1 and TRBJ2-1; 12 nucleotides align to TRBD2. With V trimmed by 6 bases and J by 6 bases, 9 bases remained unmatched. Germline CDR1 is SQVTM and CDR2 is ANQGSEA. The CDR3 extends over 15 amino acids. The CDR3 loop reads CSVGRLAGASNEQFF. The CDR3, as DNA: TGCAGCGTCGGAAGACTAGCGGGGGCTTCCAATGAGCAGTTCTTC.

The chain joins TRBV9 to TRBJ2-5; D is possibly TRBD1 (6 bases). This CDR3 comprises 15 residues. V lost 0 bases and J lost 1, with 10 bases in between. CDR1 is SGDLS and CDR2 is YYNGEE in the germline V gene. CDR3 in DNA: TGTGCCAGCAGCGTAGCGGGCAGGGGCCAAGAGACCCAGTACTTC. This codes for CASSVAGRGQETQYF.

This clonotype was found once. CDR3 DNA sequence: TGTGCCAGCAGCCAAGGATGGGTGCAGTCCTATGGCTACACCTTC. Its translation: CASSQGWVQSYGYTF. The chain combines TRBV14 with TRBJ1-2, with D unresolved. V was pared by 1 base and J by 4 bases, with 13 bases between. Germline CDR1 reads SGHDN; CDR2 reads FVKESK. This CDR3 is built from 15 residues.